These 13 T cell receptor beta chains came from one sample sequenced in a study of blood T cell repertoires in COVID-19. Only in-frame clones appear in the TCRdb table, and some are missing; sequencing was by immunoSEQ multiplex PCR. The sample lists approximately 130,000 clones, 75% to 90% seen once, with approximately 4.3% in the top ten. Sequenced sample: peripheral blood. The receptors come from a human donor in a cohort sampled during active COVID-19.

On this clone itself: The junction does not match germline at one end; this may be a read error. The sample contains more than one DNA sequence encoding this CDR3. The chain is built from TRBV3-1 (or the pseudogene TRBV3-2) and TRBJ2-3; either TRBD1 or TRBD2 may supply D (6 bases each). CDR3 length equals 14 residues. Germline CDR1 is LGHDT and CDR2 is YNNKEL (reference sequence). The CDR3 sequence: CASSQGGPTDTQYF. CDR3 nucleotides: TGTGCCAGCAGTCAAGGGGGGCCGACAGATACGCAGTATTTT.

The chain's CDR3 is CASSPRGSDSNQPQHF. The CDR3 DNA is TGTGCCAGCAGTCCCCGGGGGTCGGATAGCAATCAGCCCCAGCATTTT. The rearrangement links TRBV6-6 to TRBJ1-5; weak D call: TRBD1 (5 bases). CDR1 is MNHNY, CDR2 SVGAGI, per germline (reference sequence). Trimming cost V 5 bases and J 0 bases, with 14 bases left between them. The CDR3 spans 16 residues.

The chain recombines TRBV27 with TRBJ1-1; 7 bases match TRBD1. The V and J ends lost 6 bases and 1 base, in that order; junction bases with no gene match: 5. CDR1 and CDR2 (germline): MNHEY, SMNVEV (reference sequence). The CDR3 runs to 14 residues. The CDR3 loop is CASRTGIKNTEAFF. The CDR3 DNA reads TGTGCCAGCAGGACAGGGATCAAGAACACTGAAGCTTTCTTT.

J is TRBJ1-4 and V is TRBV19; 8 bases match TRBD1. V lost 4 bases to trimming and J lost 8 bases; unmatched junction nucleotides: 9. Germline assignment: CDR1 LNHDA and CDR2 SQIVND (reference sequence). There are 15 residues in the CDR3. CDR3 sequence reads: CASSKQGGTLEKLFF. In nucleotides, the CDR3 is TGTGCCAGTAGTAAACAGGGGGGAACGTTGGAAAAACTGTTTTTT. Based on the CDR3 plus reference TRBV19 and TRBJ1-4, the full variable domain is DGGITQSPKYLFRKEGQNVTLSCEQNLNHDAMYWYRQDPGQGLRLIYYSQIVNDFQKGDIAEGYSVSREKKESFPLTVTSAQKNPTAFYLCASSKQGGTLEKLFFGSGTQLSVL.

In this sample, this clone turned up once. The chain recombines TRBV5-1 with TRBJ2-5; a possible D gene is TRBD2 (6 bases). V lost 5 bases and J 5 bases, leaving 19 bases between the germline ends. Germline assignment: CDR1 SGHRS and CDR2 YFSETQ. This CDR3 contains 15 residues. The CDR3 reads CASSPGRGLRETQYF. CDR3 in DNA: TGCGCCAGCAGTCCTGGGCGGGGTCTCAGGGAGACCCAGTACTTC. The entire variable domain, with the rest obtained from reference TRBV5-1 and TRBJ2-5, is as follows: KAGVTQTPRYLIKTRGQQVTLSCSPISGHRSVSWYQQTPGQGLQFLFEYFSETQRNKGNFPGRFSGRQFSNSRSEMNVSTLELGDSALYLCASSPGRGLRETQYFGPGTRLLVL.

The chain recombines TRBV27 with TRBJ1-1; no clear D. Trimming stripped 2 bases from V and 0 bases from J, with 10 bases between. The germline V gene has CDR1 MNHEY and CDR2 SMNVEV (reference sequence). The CDR3 has 15 residues. The CDR3 DNA reads as TGTGCCAGCAGTTTAAGGCCCGGGATGAACACTGAAGCTTTCTTT. Encoded protein: CASSLRPGMNTEAFF.

V usage is TRBV5-4 and J usage is TRBJ1-6; D unclear. Germline V gene lookup returns CDR1 SGHNT and CDR2 YYREEE (reference sequence). This CDR3 has 15 residues. Trimming shortened V by 3 bases and J by 7 bases, and 14 bases separated the two germline ends. CDR3 region: CASSSRTSGNSPLHF. The DNA of the CDR3 is TGTGCCAGCAGCTCACGGACTTCGGGGAATTCACCCCTCCACTTT.

This rearrangement joins TRBV25-1 to TRBJ2-1; perhaps TRBD2 as D (6 bases). In germline, CDR1 is MGHDK, CDR2 SYGVNS. Trimming pared 0 bases from V and 4 bases from J, leaving 13 bases between. The CDR3 spans 16 residues. The CDR3 is CASSEYTAGWYNEQFF. The CDR3 DNA reads as TGTGCCAGCAGTGAATATACGGCGGGATGGTACAATGAGCAGTTCTTC. Drawing the rest from reference TRBV25-1 and TRBJ2-1, the complete variable domain is EADIYQTPRYLVIGTGKKITLECSQTMGHDKMYWYQQDPGMELHLIHYSYGVNSTEKGDLSSESTVSRIRTEHFPLTLESARPSHTSQYLCASSEYTAGWYNEQFFGPGTRLTVL.

This clone occurred once. The V gene is TRBV3-1 (or the pseudogene TRBV3-2), the J gene TRBJ1-6; 9 bases map to TRBD1. This CDR3 contains 14 residues. Germline CDR1 is LGHDT and CDR2 is YNNKEL (reference sequence). J was trimmed by 10 bases and V by 6 bases; bases with no gene match: 7. CDR3 amino acids: CASSDRGTRSPLHF. As DNA, the CDR3 is TGTGCCAGCAGTGACAGGGGGACGAGATCACCCCTCCACTTT.

Only one count was recorded for this clone. The chain joins TRBV9 to TRBJ2-1; 14 bases match TRBD2. This CDR3 has 16 amino acids. The V segment lost 4 bases and the J segment 12 bases; nucleotides outside the gene matches: 12. From germline, CDR1 is SGDLS and CDR2 YYNGEE. The CDR3 DNA reads TGTGCCAGCAGCCCAACCGGGACTAGCGGGAGATATCGGCAGTTCTTC. This codes for CASSPTGTSGRYRQFF.

CDR3 sequence reads: CASSLASGGENIQYF. The CDR3 DNA sequence: TGTGCCAGCAGCTTGGCTAGCGGGGGAGAAAACATTCAGTACTTC. J is TRBJ2-4 and V is TRBV9, with 10 bases matching TRBD2. The CDR3 is 15 residues long. In germline, CDR1 is SGDLS, CDR2 YYNGEE. V lost 4 bases and J lost 5; bases outside the gene matches: 6.

The rearrangement links TRBV9 to TRBJ1-6; D possibly corresponds to TRBD1 (6 bases). The V end lost 2 bases, the J end lost 8 bases, and 17 bases lay between the germline ends. In germline, CDR1 is SGDLS, CDR2 YYNGEE. This CDR3 is built from 16 residues. The CDR3, as DNA: TGTGCCAGCAGCGTGCGTCTAGGGGGAAATGATTCACCCCTCCACTTT. Its translation is CASSVRLGGNDSPLHF. Full variable domain (outside the CDR3, taken from reference TRBV9 and TRBJ1-6): DSGVTQTPKHLITATGQRVTLRCSPRSGDLSVYWYQQSLDQGLQFLIQYYNGEERAKGNILERFSAQQFPDLHSELNLSSLELGDSALYFCASSVRLGGNDSPLHFGNGTRLTVT.

The J gene is TRBJ1-1, the V gene TRBV5-1, with D perhaps TRBD1 (5 bases). CDR3 size: 14 residues. Looked up from germline, CDR1 is SGHRS and CDR2 is YFSETQ. Trimming stripped 0 bases from V and 1 base from J, with 7 bases between. DNA of the CDR3: TGCGCCAGCAGCTTGGTGCAGGGGAACACTGAAGCTTTCTTT. Translating gives CASSLVQGNTEAFF.